This record covers a single T cell receptor (beta chain). These data come from a study of T cell responses to AZD1222 COVID-19 vaccine. Profiling relied on immunoSEQ multiplex PCR, and the TCRdb table lists in-frame clones only, not all of them. The sample consists of 50,000 to 85,000 clones, about four fifths of them appearing once. This TCR was recovered from an adult in good health. This sample comprised peripheral blood, obtained on day 0 of MenACWY control vaccination.

The CDR3 loop reads CASSLRGDEKLFF. The CDR3 DNA is TGTGCCAGCAGTTTAAGGGGCGATGAAAAACTGTTTTTT. The chain couples TRBV12-3 or TRBV12-4 to TRBJ1-4; D may be TRBD1 (5 bases). V dropped 2 bases and J dropped 6 bases, with 7 bases sitting between them. The CDR3 extends over 13 amino acids.